This TCR beta chain came from a study of shared clonotypes between healthy human individuals. Clones were read by immunoSEQ multiplex PCR, and TCRdb kept only the in-frame ones, dropping some. Among about 640,000 clones listed, about two thirds were seen once. Findings and caveats of the study: Across a handful of donors, naive CD4 shared about 5%, naive CD8 more than 3%, memory CD4 approximately 2.5%, memory CD8 more than 0.35%.

A few counts support this clone. What it recognizes is unknown. The sample has other DNA sequences that encode this CDR3 too. HIV-negative, healthy adults without recent acute infections or vaccinations were the donors. Trimming at V came to 5 bases and at J to 6 bases, leaving 11 bases not matched to a gene. Germline values: CDR1 SGHTA, CDR2 FQGNSA. The CDR3 sequence is 18 residues long. The chain couples TRBV7-2 to TRBJ2-1, with 15 bases lining up with TRBD2. Source material: memory CD4+ T cells sorted from blood. Subset meaning: CD45RA-negative fraction. This receptor was taken from a woman aged 25 to 39 in good health. CDR3 amino acids: CASSLRTSGRALGNEQFF. The CDR3 nucleotides are TGTGCCAGCAGCCTACGGACTAGCGGGAGGGCCCTGGGCAATGAGCAGTTCTTC.